The 14 T cell receptor beta chains listed next were all sequenced from one sample in a study of regulatory T cells in long-lasting Graves disease. Described time point: newly diagnosed GD, antithyroid drugs for less than 3 months. Researchers made the TCR library from RNA that was extracted from PBMCs. Arm-PCR of CDR3 regions with iRepertoire HTBI primers generated TCR beta libraries. A single record per CDR3 protein comes from TCRdb applying MiXCR to the multiplex PCR reads. The profile covers approximately 210,000 distinct CDR3 sequences, with 18% appearing a single time and roughly a fifth taken by the ten largest. The specimen was peripheral blood mononuclear cells (PBMCs), collected at new diagnosis, from a patient treated with antithyroid drugs. All receptors come from a female donor with Graves disease.

This clonotype was seen ten or more times. The chain carries TRBV10-3 and TRBJ2-1, with D perhaps TRBD2 (6 bases). V shed 11 bases and J shed 7 bases, with 24 bases lying between them. The CDR3 is 15 amino acids. CDR1 ENHRY and CDR2 SYGVKD come from the germline V gene. The CDR3 loop is CAVRDGGPAGNEQFF. The CDR3 nucleotides are TGTGCCGTTCGGGACGGAGGGCCCGCCGGAAATGAGCAGTTCTTC.

As for this clonotype: This is likely an artifact of a read error, given a far larger clone one base away. The V call is TRBV24-1, the J call TRBJ2-7, with 11 bases that match TRBD1. V shed 7 bases, J shed 7 bases, and the junction held 8 bases outside the gene matches. The CDR3 length is 14 residues. In germline, CDR1 is KGHDR, CDR2 SFDVKD. The CDR3 DNA reads as TGTGCCACCAGGGGGGACAGGGGGAAGGATGAGCAGTACTTC. As protein: CATRGDRGKDEQYF.

The V gene is TRBV6-1, the J gene TRBJ1-2, with no clear D. The germline gives CDR1 MNHNS, CDR2 SASEGT. CDR3 length: 12 residues. Trimming left V 3 bases short and J 8 bases short, with 10 bases between. CDR3 coding DNA: TGTGCCAGCAGTGATGGGCACCTGGGCTACACCTTC. This gives the protein CASSDGHLGYTF.

The sample holds one count of this clonotype. The chain employs TRBV28 and TRBJ2-2; 7 bases are a match to TRBD1. The CDR3 totals 16 residues. The V gene end was trimmed by 2 bases and the J gene end by 1 base; junction bases not matched to a gene: 4. Germline loops: CDR1 MDHEN, CDR2 SYDVKM. CDR3 in DNA: TGTGCCAGCAGTTTACGACGGACAGGGAACACCGGGGAGCTGTTTTTT. As protein: CASSLRRTGNTGELFF.

This clonotype was observed a few times. The DNA for the CDR3 is TGTGCCAGTATCGGGGGTGGCACTGAAGCTTTCTTT. Translation: CASIGGGTEAFF. The rearrangement joins TRBV7-8 to TRBJ1-1, with TRBD1 as a possible D gene (5 bases). Germline CDR1 SGHVS, CDR2 FQNEAQ. Trimming cost V 9 bases and J 4 bases, with 12 bases left between them. This CDR3 comprises 12 residues.

In nucleotides, the CDR3 is TGTGCCAGCAGTGCTTCTAGCGGGAGGGCCCATGAGCAGTTCTTC. It encodes CASSASSGRAHEQFF. The chain carries TRBV27 and TRBJ2-1; 12 bases map to TRBD2. V shed 5 bases and J 8 bases; nucleotides not matched to a gene: 7. CDR3 size: 15 residues. CDR1 and CDR2 (germline): MNHEY, SMNVEV (reference sequence).

Ten or more counts support this clonotype. The chain joins TRBV6-2 or TRBV6-3 to TRBJ1-5; 8 positions match TRBD1. The CDR3 sequence is 15 residues long. The trim removed 4 bases at V and 4 bases at J, leaving 6 bases unmatched. The V gene's germline CDR1 is MNHEY and CDR2 SVGEGT. CDR3 bases: TGTGCCAGCAGTTCGACAGGGGCCGGTAATCAGCCCCAGCATTTT. Encoded protein: CASSSTGAGNQPQHF.

The sample holds many counts of this clonotype. The chain's CDR3 is CASSTHDVPLFF. The DNA for the CDR3 is TGCGCCAGCAGTACCCACGACGTACCACTGTTCTTC. The V and J genes are TRBV10-2 and TRBJ2-1; no firm D call. V lost 5 bases and J 15 bases, leaving 17 bases between the germline ends. The CDR3 covers 12 residues. Germline-derived CDR1 and CDR2 are WSHSY and SAAADI.

In the case of this clonotype: A far more abundant clone sits one base away, making this likely a read error. The rearrangement links TRBV2 to TRBJ2-1; D remains ambiguous. The germline gives CDR1 SNHLY, CDR2 FYNNEI. This CDR3 has 13 amino acids. V gave up 6 bases and J gave up 10 bases, with 16 bases separating them. The CDR3 DNA reads TGTGCCAGCAGCCTCGCTCCTATCTACGAGCAGTTCTTC. Its protein product is CASSLAPIYEQFF. Full variable domain (outside the CDR3, taken from reference TRBV2 and TRBJ2-1): EPEVTQTPSHQVTQMGQEVILRCVPISNHLYFYWYRQILGQKVEFLVSFYNNEISEKSEIFDDQFSVERPDGSNFTLKIRSTKLEDSAMYFCASSLAPIYEQFFGPGTRLTVL.

This clonotype was counted many times. The chain joins TRBV27 to TRBJ2-1; D remains ambiguous. V lost 6 bases, J lost 1 base, and 13 bases lay in between. The germline gives CDR1 MNHEY, CDR2 SMNVEV (reference sequence). The CDR3 loop spans 15 amino acids. The CDR3 nucleotides are TGTGCCAGCAGAATACGGGCGAATTCCTACAATGAGCAGTTCTTC. It yields the protein CASRIRANSYNEQFF.

This chain connects TRBV19 to TRBJ2-1; perhaps TRBD1 as D (5 bases). The CDR3 is 17 amino acids. V gave up 3 bases and J gave up 0 bases, with 15 bases separating them. Germline CDR1 LNHDA, CDR2 SQIVND (reference sequence). CDR3 region: CASSMVWGASSYNEQFF. In DNA form, the CDR3 reads TGTGCCAGTAGTATGGTTTGGGGCGCGTCCTCCTACAATGAGCAGTTCTTC.

This clonotype was seen repeatedly, ten times or more. The gene calls are TRBV9 and TRBJ2-1; 8 positions match TRBD1. CDR1 is SGDLS, CDR2 YYNGEE, per germline. V shed 1 base, J shed 7 bases, and the junction held 1 base outside the gene matches. The CDR3 has 13 residues. CDR3 amino acids: CASSVHRGNEQFF. The CDR3 bases are TGTGCCAGCAGCGTACACAGGGGGAATGAGCAGTTCTTC.

This clonotype was seen ten or more times. The V and J genes are TRBV19 and TRBJ1-5; 8 positions agree with TRBD1. Looked up from germline, CDR1 is LNHDA and CDR2 is SQIVND (reference sequence). This CDR3 has 14 residues. With 5 bases clipped from V and 6 bases from J, the junction kept 6 bases outside the gene matches. CDR3 DNA: TGTGCCAGTAGTTCGACAGGGGCAGGTCAGCCCCAGCATTTT. Translated: CASSSTGAGQPQHF.

The sample holds many counts of this clonotype. The V and J genes are TRBV3-1 and TRBJ2-5, with 8 bases lining up with TRBD2. The germline CDR1 and CDR2 sequences are LGHDT and YNNKEL (reference sequence). The CDR3 length is 17 residues. Trimming took 6 bases from V and 1 from J; bases not matched to a gene: 13. In DNA form, the CDR3 reads TGTGCCAGCAGTCATGAGGACCTAGCGGGCTTCCAAGAGACCCAGTACTTC. Translating it yields CASSHEDLAGFQETQYF.